Detailed here is one T cell receptor (beta chain). Antigen specificity is unknown. These data belong to a study of T cell repertoires in cytomegalovirus infection. Study summary: Signatures in public TCR beta sequences pointed to both CMV infection and matching HLA type.

TCRdb independently ran MiXCR on the reads; one entry per CDR3 protein. The profile shows 550,000 to 850,000 distinct CDR3 sequences, around 30% of them singletons. Study-wide points: The study found HLA-C-restricted CMV-specific TCR beta clonotypes dominating the ex vivo response. Identification of carriers of CMV plus the relevant HLA was achieved through cumulative public TCR beta family frequency.

Germline-derived CDR1 and CDR2 are SGHAT and FQNNGV. Trimming pared 5 bases from V and 5 bases from J, leaving 13 bases between. This CDR3 is built from 14 residues. The sample in question was cultured PBMCs, obtained from culture after CMV antigen stimulation. The rearrangement uses TRBV11-2 and TRBJ2-1; possible D gene TRBD2, 5 bases. This sequence was found in a human donor in good health (CMV status not recorded). Some clones in this sample may be carry-over from other donors' samples. The chain's CDR3 is CASSDYPNDNEQFF. The CDR3 coding sequence is TGTGCCAGCAGCGACTACCCTAATGACAATGAGCAGTTCTTC.